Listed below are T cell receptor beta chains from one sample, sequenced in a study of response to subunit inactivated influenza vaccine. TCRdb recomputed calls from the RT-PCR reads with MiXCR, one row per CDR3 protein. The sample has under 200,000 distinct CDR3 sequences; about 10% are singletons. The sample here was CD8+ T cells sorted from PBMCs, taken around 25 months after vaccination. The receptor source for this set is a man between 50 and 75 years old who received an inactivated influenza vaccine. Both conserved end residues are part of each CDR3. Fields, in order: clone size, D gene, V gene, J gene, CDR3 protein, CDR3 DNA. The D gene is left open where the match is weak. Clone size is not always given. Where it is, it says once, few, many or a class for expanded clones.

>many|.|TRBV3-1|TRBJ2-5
CASSPRGKKGSETQYF
TGTGCCAGCAGCCCGCGGGGCAAAAAGGGTTCAGAGACCCAGTACTTC
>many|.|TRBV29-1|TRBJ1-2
CSVEKGRSYGYTF
TGCAGCGTTGAGAAAGGACGGAGCTATGGCTACACCTTC
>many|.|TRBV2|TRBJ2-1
CASSVRRQGPNEQFF
TGTGCCAGCAGTGTACGTCGGCAGGGCCCAAATGAGCAGTTCTTC
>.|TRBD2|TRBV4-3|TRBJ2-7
CASSEGLAGVEQYF
TGCGCCAGCAGCGAAGGACTAGCGGGAGTCGAGCAGTACTTC
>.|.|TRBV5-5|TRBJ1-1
CASSLGGSPAGMVEAFF
TGTGCCAGCAGCTTGGGGGGGTCACCCGCGGGGATGGTTGAAGCTTTCTTT
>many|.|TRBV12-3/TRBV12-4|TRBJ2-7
CASSLGIRFDTYEQYF
TGTGCCAGCAGTTTAGGGATAAGGTTCGACACCTACGAGCAGTACTTC
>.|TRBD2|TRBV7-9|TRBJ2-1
CASSSGLAGEQFF
TGTGCCAGCAGCTCAGGACTAGCGGGAGAGCAGTTCTTC
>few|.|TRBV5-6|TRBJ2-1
CASSLATGINEQFF
TGTGCCAGCAGCTTGGCCACAGGGATAAATGAGCAGTTCTTC
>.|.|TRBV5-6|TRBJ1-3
CASSLVGRTESSGNTIYF
TGTGCCAGCAGCTTGGTGGGGCGGACTGAGAGCTCTGGAAACACCATATATTTT
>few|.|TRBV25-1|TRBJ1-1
CASSRRNRDTEAFF
TGTGCCAGCAGTCGAAGGAATAGGGACACTGAAGCTTTCTTT
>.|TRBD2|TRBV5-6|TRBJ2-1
CASSLGGTSGTTGDYNEQFF
TGTGCCAGCAGCTTGGGGGGGACTAGCGGAACCACTGGGGATTACAATGAGCAGTTCTTC
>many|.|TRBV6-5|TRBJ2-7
CASSYSGAGVTEQYF
TGTGCCAGCAGTTACTCGGGGGCAGGGGTTACCGAGCAGTACTTC
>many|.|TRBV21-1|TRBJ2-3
CASTSDRGYTDTQYF
TGTGCCAGCACCTCGGACAGGGGCTACACAGATACGCAGTATTTT
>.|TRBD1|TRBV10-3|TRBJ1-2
CAIRVFNSGTGENGYTF
TGTGCCATCAGGGTTTTCAACTCCGGGACAGGGGAAAATGGCTACACCTTC
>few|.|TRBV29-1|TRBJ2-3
CSVEDEDSTDTQYF
TGCAGCGTTGAAGATGAGGACTCTACGGATACGCAGTATTTT
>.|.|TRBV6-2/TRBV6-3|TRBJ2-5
CASSFPPETQYF
TGTGCCAGCAGTTTTCCGCCGGAGACCCAGTACTTC
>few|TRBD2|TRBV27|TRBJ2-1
CASSLTSGSMEQFF
TGTGCCAGCAGCCTGACTAGCGGGAGTATGGAGCAGTTCTTC
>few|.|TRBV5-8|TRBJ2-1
CASSLGLINEQFF
TGTGCCAGCAGCCTAGGACTGATCAATGAGCAGTTCTTC
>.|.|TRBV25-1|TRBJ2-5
CASSQGGMETQYF
TGTGCCAGCAGTCAGGGAGGTATGGAGACCCAGTACTTC
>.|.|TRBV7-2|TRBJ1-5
CASSLPGVQPQHF
TGTGCCAGCAGCTTACCTGGGGTTCAGCCCCAGCATTTT
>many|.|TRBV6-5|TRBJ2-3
CASSYGYHTDTQYF
TGTGCCAGCAGTTACGGGTATCACACAGATACGCAGTATTTT
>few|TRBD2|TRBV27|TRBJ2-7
CASSLIAGPYEQYF
TGTGCCAGCAGTTTAATAGCGGGGCCCTACGAGCAGTACTTC
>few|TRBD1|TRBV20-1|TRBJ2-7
CSAKDRDNPPYEQYF
TGCAGTGCTAAGGACAGGGACAACCCCCCCTACGAGCAGTACTTC
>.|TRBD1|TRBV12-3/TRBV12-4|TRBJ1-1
CASSLAGTALEAFF
TGTGCCAGCAGTTTAGCTGGGACAGCCCTTGAAGCTTTCTTT
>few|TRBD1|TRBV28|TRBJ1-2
CASSPTALGTDNYGYTF
TGTGCCAGCAGTCCAACGGCCTTAGGGACAGATAACTATGGCTACACCTTC
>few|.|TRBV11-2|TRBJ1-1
CASSARGATEAFF
TGTGCCAGCAGCGCCCGGGGGGCGACTGAAGCTTTCTTT
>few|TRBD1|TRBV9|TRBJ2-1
CASSVVGTGFVNEQFF
TGTGCCAGCAGCGTAGTGGGGACAGGGTTTGTGAATGAGCAGTTCTTC
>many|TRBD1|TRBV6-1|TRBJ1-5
CASSDRTGNQPQHF
TGTGCCAGCAGTGACCGGACAGGGAATCAGCCCCAGCATTTT
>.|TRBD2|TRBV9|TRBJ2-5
CASSVEPGTSGEETQYF
TGTGCCAGCAGCGTAGAACCTGGGACTAGCGGGGAAGAGACCCAGTACTTC
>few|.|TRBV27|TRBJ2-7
CATMSLGQNYEQYF
TGTGCCACTATGAGCCTAGGACAGAACTACGAGCAGTACTTC
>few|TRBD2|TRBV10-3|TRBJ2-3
CAIRPAGLAGTDTQYF
TGTGCCATCAGACCAGCGGGACTAGCGGGAACAGATACGCAGTATTTT
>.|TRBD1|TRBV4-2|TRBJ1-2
CASSQDTGTGDYGYTF
TGTGCCAGCAGCCAGGATACCGGGACAGGGGACTATGGCTACACCTTC
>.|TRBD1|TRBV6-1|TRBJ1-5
CASRDDRAFHQPQHF
TGTGCCAGCAGAGATGACAGGGCCTTCCATCAGCCCCAGCATTTT
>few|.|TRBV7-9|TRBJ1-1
CASSEGVSTEAFF
TGTGCCAGCAGCGAAGGGGTCTCCACTGAAGCTTTCTTT
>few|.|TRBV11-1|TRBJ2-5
CASSFSSLRRVYQETQYF
TGTGCCAGCAGCTTTAGCTCCCTCAGGCGGGTGTACCAAGAGACCCAGTACTTC
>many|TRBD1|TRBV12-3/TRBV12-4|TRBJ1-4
CASRPLQGGANEKLFF
TGTGCCAGCAGACCTCTACAGGGGGGAGCTAATGAAAAACTGTTTTTT